This T cell receptor beta chain derives from a study of CD8 T cells in Susac syndrome. RNA in amounts of about 0.45 to 1 ug was reverse transcribed with random hexamers. By means of immunoSEQ multiplex PCR, TCR beta CDR3 spanning 54 Vbeta and 13 Jbeta underwent amplification. TCRdb re-analysed the immunoSEQ multiplex PCR reads in MiXCR, keeping a single row per CDR3 protein. The sample carries about 69,000 distinct CDR3 sequences, roughly 94% recorded once. Healthy donors formed controls matched for age and sex. Purification of the CD8+ and CD4+ T cells relied on negative isolation, and TEMRA cells underwent FACS enrichment. The CDR3 covers 16 residues. Germline CDR1 MNHEY, CDR2 SVGAGI. With 0 bases removed from V and 7 bases from J, the gap between germline ends came to 13 bases.

Sequenced: CD8+ T cells from PBMCs. This TCR was sampled from a human donor in good health. The chain has TRBV6-5 and TRBJ1-6, with D tentatively TRBD1 (5 bases). Here the CDR3 reads CASSYSIGHVNSPLHF. DNA of the CDR3: TGTGCCAGCAGTTACTCGATTGGACACGTCAATTCACCCCTCCACTTT.